This T cell receptor (beta chain) came from a study of blood T cell repertoires in COVID-19. Study information: Samples representing acute and convalescent COVID-19 were sourced from the United States, Italy and Spain.

Measured with immunoSEQ multiplex PCR; TCRdb has only the in-frame clones, and not every one. Of more than 350,000 clones detected, approximately 90% appear once; the ten largest clones hold 1.2% to 1.5%. The V and J ends lost 7 bases and 4 bases, in that order; junction bases with no gene match: 12. CDR1 is KGHDR and CDR2 is SFDVKD in the germline V gene. The CDR3 loop spans 16 amino acids. The sample was PBMCs or T cells enriched from blood (not recorded which). The clonotype was recovered from a woman between 18 and 29 years old who had been exposed to COVID-19. The chain employs TRBV24-1 and TRBJ2-1; 7 bases are shared with TRBD1. CDR3 protein: CATSGTAEPYYNEQFF. The CDR3 region has the DNA TGTGCCACCAGCGGGACAGCTGAACCTTATTACAATGAGCAGTTCTTC.